The rows below give T cell receptor beta chains drawn from one sample of a study of T-cell reconstitution after alpha-beta-depleted transplantation in children. One entry per CDR3 protein, called by TCRdb with MiXCR from the PCR reads. The sample yields hundreds of thousands of distinct CDR3 sequences, 16% seen once. The starting material was PBMCs from the stem cell graft donor, obtained from the stem cell graft. These receptors were collected from a human donor who donated a stem cell graft to a child with acute myeloid leukemia. The CDR3 runs from the conserved cysteine through the conserved F or W. D genes are given only for firm matches. Rows give clone size only sometimes, using once, few, many, or a class for an expanded clone.

TRBV10-3	TRBJ2-3	-	-	CAINRDHADTQYF	TGTGCCATCAACAGGGATCATGCAGATACGCAGTATTTT
TRBV7-3	TRBJ2-2	-	-	CASSPTSIGTGELFF	TGTGCCAGCAGCCCAACTAGTATAGGCACCGGGGAGCTGTTTTTT
TRBV6-5	TRBJ2-1	-	many	CASSYSKVYNEQFF	TGTGCCAGCAGTTACTCGAAGGTTTACAATGAGCAGTTCTTC
TRBV6-2/TRBV6-3	TRBJ1-2	-	few	CASSYESRDIYGYTF	TGTGCCAGCAGTTACGAGTCCCGGGACATTTATGGCTACACCTTC
TRBV29-1	TRBJ1-1	-	many	CSVVVGHPGAFF	TGCAGCGTTGTCGTCGGGCACCCAGGGGCTTTCTTT
TRBV4-1	TRBJ2-1	-	few	CASSQGRAYRSYNEQFF	TGCGCCAGCAGCCAAGGGAGGGCCTACCGCTCCTACAATGAGCAGTTCTTC
TRBV24-1	TRBJ2-1	-	few	CATSEASSYNEQFF	TGTGCCACCAGTGAGGCGAGCTCCTACAATGAGCAGTTCTTC
TRBV12-3/TRBV12-4	TRBJ2-1	-	many	CASSPGPNEQFF	TGTGCCAGCAGTCCTGGACCTAATGAGCAGTTCTTC
TRBV13	TRBJ2-1	-	once	CASSARGARPNEQFF	TGTGCCAGCAGCGCTAGGGGGGCCCGACCAAATGAGCAGTTCTTC
TRBV12-3/TRBV12-4	TRBJ2-7	-	-	CASALRPQGYEQYF	TGTGCCAGCGCCCTCAGGCCACAGGGCTACGAGCAGTACTTC
TRBV7-7	TRBJ2-5	-	many	CASSLLRYGETQYF	TGTGCCAGCAGCTTACTTCGTTATGGGGAGACCCAGTACTTC
TRBV2	TRBJ2-3	-	few	CASKDRGSTDTQYF	TGTGCCAGCAAAGATAGGGGGAGCACAGATACGCAGTATTTT
TRBV20-1	TRBJ1-4	-	many	CSARVGGSEKLFF	TGCAGTGCTAGAGTGGGAGGAAGCGAAAAACTGTTTTTT
TRBV12-3/TRBV12-4	TRBJ2-5	TRBD2	many	CASSLGTSGVRGETQYF	TGTGCCAGCAGTTTGGGGACTAGCGGGGTACGGGGGGAGACCCAGTACTTC
TRBV7-9	TRBJ2-6	-	few	CASSRDTRRANVLTF	TGTGCCAGCAGTCGGGACACTCGTCGGGCCAACGTCCTGACTTTC
TRBV7-9	TRBJ1-4	-	few	CASSLARTANEKLFF	TGTGCCAGCAGCTTAGCAAGGACAGCCAATGAAAAACTGTTTTTT
TRBV5-1	TRBJ1-6	TRBD1	many	CASSLTGTAHNSPLHF	TGCGCCAGCAGCTTAACCGGGACAGCCCATAATTCACCCCTCCACTTT
TRBV9	TRBJ1-2	-	many	CASSALPPTGSANYGYTF	TGTGCCAGCAGCGCGTTACCACCAACAGGGTCGGCTAACTATGGCTACACCTTC
TRBV20-1	TRBJ1-4	-	few	CSARDRGTANEKLFF	TGCAGTGCTAGAGATCGGGGAACGGCTAATGAAAAACTGTTTTTT
TRBV6-2/TRBV6-3	TRBJ2-6	TRBD1	-	CASISGGAGANVLTF	TGTGCCAGCATATCAGGGGGCGCTGGGGCCAACGTCCTGACTTTC
TRBV6-2/TRBV6-3	TRBJ1-2	-	many	CASSAGAHYGYTF	TGTGCCAGCAGTGCCGGGGCCCACTATGGCTACACCTTC
TRBV12-3/TRBV12-4	TRBJ2-1	-	few	CASLLGAGNEQFF	TGTGCCAGCCTTCTGGGGGCGGGCAATGAGCAGTTCTTC
TRBV5-1	TRBJ2-3	-	few	CASSGEHTQYF	TGCGCCAGCAGCGGGGAACACACGCAGTATTTT
TRBV5-1	TRBJ1-1	TRBD1	few	CASSLRQGADPEAFF	TGCGCCAGCAGCCTTCGGCAGGGGGCTGACCCTGAAGCTTTCTTT
TRBV10-2	TRBJ2-3	-	few	CASSEGMSTDTQYF	TGCGCCAGCAGTGAAGGAATGAGCACAGATACGCAGTATTTT
TRBV12-3/TRBV12-4	TRBJ2-3	-	few	CASALGTYTDTQYF	TGTGCCAGCGCCTTGGGCACCTACACAGATACGCAGTATTTT
TRBV5-6	TRBJ2-2	TRBD1	many	CASTLTGVNTGELFF	TGTGCCAGCACCTTGACAGGGGTTAACACCGGGGAGCTGTTTTTT
TRBV29-1	TRBJ2-5	TRBD1	-	CSVDKGAQETQYF	TGCAGCGTTGATAAGGGGGCCCAGGAGACCCAGTACTTC
TRBV9	TRBJ1-2	-	many	CASSQGHANYGYTF	TGTGCCAGCTCCCAGGGACACGCTAACTATGGCTACACCTTC
TRBV11-2	TRBJ2-7	TRBD1	-	CASSLSTGRYYEQYF	TGTGCCAGCAGCTTATCGACAGGGAGATACTACGAGCAGTACTTC
TRBV11-1	TRBJ2-1	TRBD2	-	CASTLRGVANEQFF	TGTGCCAGCACCCTGCGGGGGGTTGCCAATGAGCAGTTCTTC
TRBV7-2	TRBJ2-1	TRBD2	many	CASSPPGTRSNEQFF	TGTGCCAGCAGTCCACCGGGGACTAGGTCGAATGAGCAGTTCTTC
TRBV12-3/TRBV12-4	TRBJ2-5	-	few	CASRPHLDPQETQYF	TGTGCCAGCAGGCCCCACTTGGACCCACAAGAGACCCAGTACTTC
TRBV19	TRBJ2-1	-	-	CASSYRGDYEQFF	TGTGCCAGTTCATATCGGGGCGACTACGAGCAGTTCTTC
TRBV15	TRBJ2-1	-	many	CATSRPGTTYNEQFF	TGTGCCACCAGCAGACCGGGAACCACCTACAATGAGCAGTTCTTC
TRBV12-3/TRBV12-4	TRBJ2-3	TRBD1	many	CASSPGTGVDTQYF	TGTGCCAGCAGCCCCGGGACAGGGGTGGATACGCAGTATTTT
TRBV29-1	TRBJ1-2	-	few	CSVQDLYGYTF	TGCAGCGTGCAGGATCTCTATGGCTACACCTTC
TRBV29-1	TRBJ2-5	-	many	CSVHLRGTQETQYF	TGCAGCGTCCATCTACGGGGGACCCAAGAGACCCAGTACTTC
TRBV7-2	TRBJ2-1	TRBD1	many	CASSSPDRGAGGEQFF	TGTGCCAGCAGCTCGCCCGACAGGGGGGCAGGCGGTGAGCAGTTCTTC
TRBV20-1	TRBJ2-7	-	many	CSASTGTEQYF	TGCAGTGCTAGTACTGGCACAGAGCAGTACTTC
TRBV7-2	TRBJ2-1	-	few	CASLGPASFGQFF	TGTGCCAGCCTGGGACCGGCCTCATTCGGGCAGTTCTTC
TRBV15	TRBJ1-1	-	many	CATSRDRATSPVHTEAFF	TGTGCCACCAGCAGAGATCGGGCAACCTCTCCCGTCCACACTGAAGCTTTCTTT
TRBV5-6	TRBJ1-1	-	many	CASSLGNGDMNTEAFF	TGTGCCAGCAGCTTGGGGAACGGTGACATGAACACTGAAGCTTTCTTT
TRBV7-3	TRBJ2-3	TRBD2	few	CASSLQRGVDTQYF	TGTGCCAGCAGCTTACAGCGGGGTGTGGATACGCAGTATTTT
TRBV6-1	TRBJ2-1	TRBD1	many	CASTRDRHYNEQFF	TGTGCCAGCACCCGGGACAGACACTACAATGAGCAGTTCTTC
TRBV7-8	TRBJ2-7	TRBD1	-	CASSYRGQGAMKQYF	TGTGCCAGCAGCTACAGGGGACAGGGGGCTATGAAGCAGTACTTC
TRBV7-9	TRBJ2-1	-	few	CASSVLPGYSYNEQFF	TGTGCCAGCAGCGTCCTTCCGGGGTATTCCTACAATGAGCAGTTCTTC
TRBV29-1	TRBJ2-2	-	many	CSVVRTGELFF	TGCAGCGTTGTCCGGACCGGGGAGCTGTTTTTT
TRBV5-1	TRBJ1-1	-	-	CASSRGQSNTEAFF	TGCGCCAGCAGCCGCGGACAGAGTAACACTGAAGCTTTCTTT
TRBV20-1	TRBJ1-3	-	-	CSARGPGSPAHSANTIYF	TGCAGTGCTAGAGGGCCGGGGAGCCCAGCTCACTCTGCAAACACCATATATTTT
TRBV7-9	TRBJ2-5	TRBD1	-	CASSPGDRRFQETQYF	TGTGCCAGCAGCCCAGGGGACAGAAGATTCCAAGAGACCCAGTACTTC
TRBV5-1	TRBJ2-7	-	-	CASSLARGAATYEQYF	TGCGCCAGCAGCTTGGCCCGTGGCGCCGCGACCTACGAGCAGTACTTC
TRBV6-1	TRBJ2-3	-	many	CASRTAGRDTQYF	TGTGCCAGTAGGACAGCGGGGAGAGATACGCAGTATTTT
TRBV7-7	TRBJ2-7	-	once	CASSLEPVGVAGEQYF	TGTGCCAGCAGCTTAGAACCCGTCGGGGTGGCGGGGGAGCAGTACTTC
TRBV12-3/TRBV12-4	TRBJ2-1	TRBD2	many	CASSLGGTYNEQFF	TGTGCCAGCAGTTTGGGGGGGACCTACAATGAGCAGTTCTTC
TRBV9	TRBJ1-6	-	many	CASSVQGLNSPLHF	TGTGCCAGCAGCGTACAGGGGCTAAATTCACCCCTCCACTTT
TRBV20-1	TRBJ1-1	-	many	CSARVPGIEAFF	TGCAGTGCTAGAGTGCCAGGGATCGAAGCTTTCTTT